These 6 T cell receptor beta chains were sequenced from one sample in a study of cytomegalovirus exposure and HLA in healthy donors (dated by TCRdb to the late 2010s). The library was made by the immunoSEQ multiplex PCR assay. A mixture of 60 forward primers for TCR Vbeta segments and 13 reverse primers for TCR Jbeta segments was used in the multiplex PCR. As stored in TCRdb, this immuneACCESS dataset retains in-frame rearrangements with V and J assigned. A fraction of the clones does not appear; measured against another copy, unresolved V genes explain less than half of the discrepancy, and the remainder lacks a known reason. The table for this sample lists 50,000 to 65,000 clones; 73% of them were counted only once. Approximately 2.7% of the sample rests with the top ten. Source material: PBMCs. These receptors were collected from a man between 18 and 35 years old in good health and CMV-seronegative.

The CDR3 protein is CASSADGTGEAQYF. The CDR3 DNA follows: TGTGCCAGCAGCGCCGACGGGACCGGGGAGGCCCAGTACTTC. J is TRBJ2-5 and V is TRBV9; tentatively, D is TRBD2 (6 bases). The germline V gene has CDR1 SGDLS and CDR2 YYNGEE. V was cut by 3 bases and J by 9 bases, with 18 bases left in between. The CDR3 is made up of 14 amino acids.

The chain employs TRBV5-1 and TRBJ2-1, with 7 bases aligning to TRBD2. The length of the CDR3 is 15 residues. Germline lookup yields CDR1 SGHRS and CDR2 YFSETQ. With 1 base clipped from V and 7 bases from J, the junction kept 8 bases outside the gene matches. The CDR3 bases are TGCGCCAGCAGCTTGTCCTCCACTAGCGTTAATGAGCAGTTCTTC. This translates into CASSLSSTSVNEQFF.

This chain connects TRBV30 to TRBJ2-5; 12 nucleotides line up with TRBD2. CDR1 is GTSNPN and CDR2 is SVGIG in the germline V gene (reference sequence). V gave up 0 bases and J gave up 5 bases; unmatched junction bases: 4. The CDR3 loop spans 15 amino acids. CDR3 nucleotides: TGTGCCTGGAGTGTTCGGCTAGCGGGAGGGGAGACCCAGTACTTC. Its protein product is CAWSVRLAGGETQYF.

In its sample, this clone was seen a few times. The CDR3 bases are TGTGCCAGCTCCCTACCATCCGGGGCCAACGTCCTGACTTTC. Protein: CASSLPSGANVLTF. V and J are TRBV28 and TRBJ2-6, with no clear D. The CDR3 length is 14 residues. Trimming stripped 8 bases from V and 4 bases from J, with 12 bases between. The germline V gene has CDR1 MDHEN and CDR2 SYDVKM.

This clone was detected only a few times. CDR3 region: CASSSGLGWNTGELFF. CDR3 sequence (DNA): TGTGCCAGCAGTTCCGGACTAGGATGGAACACCGGGGAGCTGTTTTTT. The chain is built from TRBV6-5 and TRBJ2-2; 7 bases align to TRBD2. Losses at the gene ends were 4 bases for V and 1 base for J; bases not matched to a gene: 6. The CDR3 has 16 amino acids. Germline lookup yields CDR1 MNHEY and CDR2 SVGAGI.

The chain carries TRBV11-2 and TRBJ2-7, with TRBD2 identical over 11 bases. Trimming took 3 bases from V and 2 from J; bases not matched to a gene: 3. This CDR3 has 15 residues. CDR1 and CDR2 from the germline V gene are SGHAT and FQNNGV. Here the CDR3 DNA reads TGTGCCAGCAGCTTCGGGACTAGCGGACCCTACGAGCAGTACTTC. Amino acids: CASSFGTSGPYEQYF.